The source of this T cell receptor beta chain is a study of cytomegalovirus exposure and HLA in healthy donors. Comment on this clone: Antigen: not known.

The PCR ran on 60 Vbeta and 13 Jbeta primers. Repertoires were generated with immunoSEQ multiplex PCR, while TCRdb's copy carries only in-frame clones and drops some. The table includes about 170,000 clones, 70% to 90% detected once. Whole-study results and caveats: Productive status was seen about 87% or about 30% of the time for most TCR beta V segments in an earlier analysis. With high specificity and sensitivity, the classifier reportedly diagnosed cytomegalovirus status.

Specimen: PBMCs. The receptor was isolated from a young man in good health and CMV-seropositive.

The chain's CDR3 is CASCLRGDFYEQYF. The CDR3 DNA reads as TGTGCCAGCTGCCTGAGAGGGGACTTTTACGAGCAGTACTTC. The gene calls are TRBV2 and TRBJ2-5, with D perhaps TRBD2 (6 bases). The end of the DNA aligns better with TRBJ2-7, so the J call may be wrong. The CDR3 runs to 14 residues. Germline V gene sequence: CDR1 SNHLY, CDR2 FYNNEI.